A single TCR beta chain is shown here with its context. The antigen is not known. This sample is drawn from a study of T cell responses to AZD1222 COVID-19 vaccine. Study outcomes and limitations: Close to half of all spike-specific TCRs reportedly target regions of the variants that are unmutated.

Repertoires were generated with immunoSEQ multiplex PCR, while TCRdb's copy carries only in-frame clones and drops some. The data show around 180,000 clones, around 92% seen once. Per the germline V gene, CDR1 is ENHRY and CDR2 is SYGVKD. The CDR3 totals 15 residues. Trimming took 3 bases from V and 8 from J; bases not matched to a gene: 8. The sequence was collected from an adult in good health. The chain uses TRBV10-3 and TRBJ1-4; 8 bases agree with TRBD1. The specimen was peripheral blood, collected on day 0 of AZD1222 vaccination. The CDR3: CAISDPDREGEKLFF. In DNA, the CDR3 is TGTGCCATCAGTGATCCGGACAGGGAAGGGGAAAAACTGTTTTTT.